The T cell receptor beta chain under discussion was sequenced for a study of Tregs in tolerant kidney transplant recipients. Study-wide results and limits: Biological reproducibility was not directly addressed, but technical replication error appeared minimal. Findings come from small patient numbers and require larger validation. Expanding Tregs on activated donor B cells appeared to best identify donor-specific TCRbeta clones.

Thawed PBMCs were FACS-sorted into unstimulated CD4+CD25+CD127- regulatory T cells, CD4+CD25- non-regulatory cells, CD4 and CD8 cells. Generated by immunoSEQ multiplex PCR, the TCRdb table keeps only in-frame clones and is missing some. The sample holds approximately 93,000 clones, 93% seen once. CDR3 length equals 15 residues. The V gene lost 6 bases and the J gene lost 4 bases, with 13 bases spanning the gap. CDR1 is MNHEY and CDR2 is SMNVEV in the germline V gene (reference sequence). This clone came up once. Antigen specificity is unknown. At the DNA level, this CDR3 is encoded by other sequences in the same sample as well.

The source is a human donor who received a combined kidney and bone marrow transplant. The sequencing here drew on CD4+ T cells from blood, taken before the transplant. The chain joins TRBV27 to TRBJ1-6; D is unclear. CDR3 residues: CASSLRLPYNSPLHF. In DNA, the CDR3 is TGTGCCAGCAGCCTAAGACTCCCATATAATTCACCCCTCCACTTT.